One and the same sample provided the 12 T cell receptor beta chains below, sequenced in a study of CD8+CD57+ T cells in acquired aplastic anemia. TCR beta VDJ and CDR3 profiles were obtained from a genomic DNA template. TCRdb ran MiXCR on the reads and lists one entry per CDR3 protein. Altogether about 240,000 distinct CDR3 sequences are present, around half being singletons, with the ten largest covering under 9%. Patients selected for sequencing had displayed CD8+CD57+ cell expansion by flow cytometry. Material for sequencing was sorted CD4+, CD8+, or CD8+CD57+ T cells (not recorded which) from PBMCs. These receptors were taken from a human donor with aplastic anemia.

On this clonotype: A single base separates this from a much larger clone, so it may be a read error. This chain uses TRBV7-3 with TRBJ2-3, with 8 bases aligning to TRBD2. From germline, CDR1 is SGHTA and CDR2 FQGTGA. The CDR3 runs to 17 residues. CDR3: CASSFRGGADTTVTQYF. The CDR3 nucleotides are TGTGCCAGCAGCTTTCGGGGGGGGGCAGATACCACAGTTACGCAGTATTTT.

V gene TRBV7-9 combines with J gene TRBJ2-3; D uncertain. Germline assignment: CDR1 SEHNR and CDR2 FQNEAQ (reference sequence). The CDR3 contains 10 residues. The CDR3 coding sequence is TGTGCGCCCCTGGCAGATACGCAGTATTTT. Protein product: CAPLADTQYF.

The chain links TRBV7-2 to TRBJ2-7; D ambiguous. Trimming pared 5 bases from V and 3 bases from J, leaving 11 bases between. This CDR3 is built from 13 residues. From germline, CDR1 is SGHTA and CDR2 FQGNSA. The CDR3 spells CASSPVGSYEQYF. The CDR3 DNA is TGTGCCAGCAGCCCAGTGGGCAGCTACGAGCAGTACTTC.

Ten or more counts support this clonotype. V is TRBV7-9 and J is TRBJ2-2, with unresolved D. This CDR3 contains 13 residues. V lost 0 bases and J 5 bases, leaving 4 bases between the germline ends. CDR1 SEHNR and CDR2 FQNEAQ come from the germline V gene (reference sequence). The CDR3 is CASSLATTGELFF. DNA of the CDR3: TGTGCCAGCAGCTTAGCGACTACCGGGGAGCTGTTTTTT. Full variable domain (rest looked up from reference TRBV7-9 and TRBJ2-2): DTGVSQNPRHKITKRGQNVTFRCDPISEHNRLYWYRQTLGQGPEFLTYFQNEAQLEKSRLLSDRFSAERPKGSFSTLEIQRTEQGDSAMYLCASSLATTGELFFGEGSRLTVL.

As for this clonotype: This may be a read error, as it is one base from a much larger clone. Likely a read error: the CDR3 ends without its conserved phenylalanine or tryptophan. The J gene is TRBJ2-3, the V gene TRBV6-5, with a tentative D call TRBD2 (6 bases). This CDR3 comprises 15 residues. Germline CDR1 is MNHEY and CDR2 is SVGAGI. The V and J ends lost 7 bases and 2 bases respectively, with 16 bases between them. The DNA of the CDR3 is TGTGCCAGCAAAGGGACTGCCTCTACCACAGATACGCAGTATCTT. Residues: CASKGTASTTDTQYL.

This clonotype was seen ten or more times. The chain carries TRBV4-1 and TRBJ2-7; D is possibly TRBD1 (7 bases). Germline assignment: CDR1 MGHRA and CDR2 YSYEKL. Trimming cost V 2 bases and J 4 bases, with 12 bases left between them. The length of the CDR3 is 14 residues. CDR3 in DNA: TGCGCCAGCAGCCAAAGCCCAGGGGGGTACGAGCAGTACTTC. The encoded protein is CASSQSPGGYEQYF.

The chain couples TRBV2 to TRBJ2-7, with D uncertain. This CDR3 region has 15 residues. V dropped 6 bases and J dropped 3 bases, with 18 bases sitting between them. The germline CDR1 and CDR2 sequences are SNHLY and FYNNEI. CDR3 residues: CASSPWARPDYEQYF. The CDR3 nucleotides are TGTGCCAGCAGCCCCTGGGCCAGACCAGACTACGAGCAGTACTTC.

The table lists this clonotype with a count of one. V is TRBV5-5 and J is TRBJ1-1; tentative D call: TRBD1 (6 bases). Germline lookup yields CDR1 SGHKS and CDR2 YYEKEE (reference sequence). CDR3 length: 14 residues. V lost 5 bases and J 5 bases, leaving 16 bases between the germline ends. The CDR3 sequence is CASRTGAGSTEAFF. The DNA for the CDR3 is TGTGCCAGCAGGACGGGGGCAGGGTCGACTGAAGCTTTCTTT. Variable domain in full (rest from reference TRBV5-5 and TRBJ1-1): DAGVTQSPTHLIKTRGQQVTLRCSPISGHKSVSWYQQVLGQGPQFIFQYYEKEERGRGNFPDRFSARQFPNYSSELNVNALLLGDSALYLCASRTGAGSTEAFFGQGTRLTVV.

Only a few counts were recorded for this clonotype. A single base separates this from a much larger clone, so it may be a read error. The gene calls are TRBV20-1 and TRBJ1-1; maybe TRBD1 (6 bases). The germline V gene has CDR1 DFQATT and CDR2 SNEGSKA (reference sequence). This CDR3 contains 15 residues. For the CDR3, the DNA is TGCAGGGCTAGTCGGTCAGGGGAACCGAACACTGAAGCTTTCTTT. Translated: CRASRSGEPNTEAFF.

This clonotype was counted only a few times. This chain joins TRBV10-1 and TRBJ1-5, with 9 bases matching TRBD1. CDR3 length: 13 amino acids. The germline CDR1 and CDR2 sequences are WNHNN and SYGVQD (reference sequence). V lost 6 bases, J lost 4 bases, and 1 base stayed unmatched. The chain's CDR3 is CASRTGGNQPQHF. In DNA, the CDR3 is TGCGCCAGCAGGACAGGGGGTAATCAGCCCCAGCATTTT.

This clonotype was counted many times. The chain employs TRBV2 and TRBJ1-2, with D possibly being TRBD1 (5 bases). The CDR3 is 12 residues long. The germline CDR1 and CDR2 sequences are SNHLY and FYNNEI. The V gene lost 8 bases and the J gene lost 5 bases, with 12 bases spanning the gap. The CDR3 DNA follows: TGTGCCAGCTTTGGAGGGGTTTATGGCTACACCTTC. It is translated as CASFGGVYGYTF.

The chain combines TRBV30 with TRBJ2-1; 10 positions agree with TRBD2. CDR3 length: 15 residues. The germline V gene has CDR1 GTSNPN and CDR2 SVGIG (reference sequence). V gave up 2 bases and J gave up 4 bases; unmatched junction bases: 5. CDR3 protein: CAWSRGSGGYNEQFF. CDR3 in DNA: TGTGCCTGGAGTAGGGGTAGCGGGGGGTACAATGAGCAGTTCTTC.